What follows are 28 T cell receptor beta chains derived from one specimen sequenced in a study of CD8 T cells in ankylosing spondylitis. One entry per CDR3 protein, called by TCRdb with MiXCR from the 5' RACE reads. The sample lists under 300,000 distinct CDR3 sequences; 7.5% to 9% were seen once. Specimen: blood, either unsorted or a sorted T cell fraction (not recorded which). These receptors all come from a male donor with ankylosing spondylitis or in good health (not recorded which).

The chain carries TRBV19 and TRBJ2-1; D gene ambiguous. CDR1 is LNHDA and CDR2 is SQIVND in the germline V gene (reference sequence). Trimming shortened V by 3 bases and J by 0 bases, and 9 bases separated the two germline ends. The CDR3 totals 15 residues. Written as DNA, the CDR3 is TGTGCCAGTAGTATGGGCCAGATCTCCTACAATGAGCAGTTCTTC. Its translation: CASSMGQISYNEQFF. The complete variable domain, with remaining parts taken from reference TRBV19 and TRBJ2-1, reads DGGITQSPKYLFRKEGQNVTLSCEQNLNHDAMYWYRQDPGQGLRLIYYSQIVNDFQKGDIAEGYSVSREKKESFPLTVTSAQKNPTAFYLCASSMGQISYNEQFFGPGTRLTVL.

In this sample, this clonotype turned up a few times. The J gene is TRBJ2-3, the V gene TRBV5-1, with TRBD1 identical over 9 bases. The CDR3 has 18 amino acids. Trimming removed 3 bases from V and 4 bases from J; junction bases left unmatched: 15. Germline V gene sequence: CDR1 SGHRS, CDR2 YFSETQ. The CDR3 reads CASSSAPTGGANADTQYF. The DNA for the CDR3 is TGCGCCAGCAGCTCCGCCCCAACAGGGGGCGCAAATGCAGATACGCAGTATTTT.

This clonotype was recorded at least ten times. The chain carries TRBV20-1 and TRBJ1-1; 9 bases match TRBD1. Germline lookup yields CDR1 DFQATT and CDR2 SNEGSKA (reference sequence). V shed 3 bases and J 6 bases; nucleotides not matched to a gene: 11. The CDR3 runs 15 residues. CDR3 amino acids: CSARAPGQGSPEAFF. The DNA of the CDR3 is TGCAGTGCTAGGGCTCCGGGACAGGGAAGTCCTGAAGCTTTCTTT.

This clonotype was found many times. The J gene is TRBJ2-1, the V gene TRBV5-1; 7 positions agree with TRBD1. Germline V CDR1 and CDR2: SGHRS, YFSETQ. The CDR3 extends over 14 amino acids. The V and J ends lost 3 bases and 5 bases, in that order; junction bases with no gene match: 5. The CDR3, as DNA: TGCGCCAGCAGCTCGGCAGGGGGACACAATGAGCAGTTCTTC. Protein sequence: CASSSAGGHNEQFF. Full variable domain (missing parts from reference TRBV5-1 and TRBJ2-1): KAGVTQTPRYLIKTRGQQVTLSCSPISGHRSVSWYQQTPGQGLQFLFEYFSETQRNKGNFPGRFSGRQFSNSRSEMNVSTLELGDSALYLCASSSAGGHNEQFFGPGTRLTVL.

This clonotype was counted many times. This chain uses TRBV9 with TRBJ2-1, with D perhaps TRBD1 (6 bases). Germline CDR1 and CDR2: SGDLS and YYNGEE. There are 17 residues in the CDR3. V was shortened by 3 bases and J by 0 bases, with 16 bases between the two germline ends. The CDR3: CASSALRGWGSYNEQFF. In DNA, the CDR3 is TGTGCCAGCAGCGCCCTTAGGGGGTGGGGCTCCTACAATGAGCAGTTCTTC.

The chain joins TRBV11-2 to TRBJ1-1, with a tentative D call TRBD1 (5 bases). V shed 5 bases and J shed 0 bases, with 13 bases lying between them. The CDR3 has 15 amino acids. The germline CDR1 and CDR2 sequences are SGHAT and FQNNGV. The CDR3 here is CASSTGTEMNTEAFF. CDR3 nucleotides: TGTGCCAGCAGCACCGGGACGGAAATGAACACTGAAGCTTTCTTT.

This clonotype was seen ten or more times. The V gene is TRBV12-3 or TRBV12-4, the J gene TRBJ2-5; 9 nucleotides line up with TRBD2. CDR3 length: 16 residues. The V gene end was trimmed by 5 bases and the J gene end by 5 bases; junction bases not matched to a gene: 12. The CDR3 DNA reads TGTGCCAGCAGTACCACTCCGGGACTAGCCGGGGAGACCCAGTACTTC. This codes for CASSTTPGLAGETQYF.

The table lists this clonotype with a few counts. The rearrangement joins TRBV12-3 or TRBV12-4 to TRBJ1-4, with 8 bases that match TRBD1. The CDR3 length is 15 residues. The V segment lost 6 bases and the J segment 5 bases; nucleotides outside the gene matches: 8. This CDR3 is CASSLDRGGNEKLFF. The CDR3, as DNA: TGTGCCAGCAGCCTCGACAGGGGAGGAAATGAAAAACTGTTTTTT.

The chain uses TRBV27 and TRBJ2-2; D not resolved. The CDR3 is 17 amino acids. Trimming took 2 bases from V and 1 from J, leaving 14 bases between them. CDR1 MNHEY and CDR2 SMNVEV come from the germline V gene (reference sequence). CDR3 region: CASSLDHFVENTGELFF. The CDR3 DNA follows: TGTGCCAGCAGTTTAGATCATTTTGTGGAGAACACCGGGGAGCTGTTTTTT.

This clonotype showed up many times. This chain joins TRBV9 and TRBJ2-5, with D tentatively TRBD1 or TRBD2 (5 bases each). Trimming left V 4 bases short and J 2 bases short, with 9 bases between. This CDR3 spans 13 amino acids. Per the germline V gene, CDR1 is SGDLS and CDR2 is YYNGEE. As DNA, the CDR3 is TGTGCCAGCAGCAGGGACCAACAAGAGACCCAGTACTTC. Its protein is CASSRDQQETQYF.

The chain recombines TRBV4-3 with TRBJ2-7; D possibly corresponds to TRBD2 (6 bases). Between the trimmed V and J ends, which lost 1 base and 3 bases, there was a span of 13 bases. The CDR3 extends over 15 amino acids. Germline CDR1 and CDR2: LGHNA and YSLEER. The CDR3 protein is CASSQAFAGFYEQYF. CDR3 coding DNA: TGCGCCAGCAGCCAAGCCTTCGCGGGATTCTACGAGCAGTACTTC.

In its sample, this clonotype was seen a few times. V and J are TRBV20-1 and TRBJ1-5; tentative D call: TRBD1 (5 bases). V lost 0 bases, J lost 3 bases, and 18 bases lay in between. CDR1 DFQATT and CDR2 SNEGSKA come from the germline V gene (reference sequence). The CDR3 has 17 residues. The CDR3 protein is CSARDPSGRGSNQPQHF. CDR3 sequence (DNA): TGCAGTGCTAGAGATCCATCGGGGCGGGGTTCCAATCAGCCCCAGCATTTT.

Only a few counts were recorded for this clonotype. The chain carries TRBV10-3 and TRBJ2-3; TRBD2 might be the D (7 bases). The germline gives CDR1 ENHRY, CDR2 SYGVKD. This CDR3 contains 14 residues. Trimming left V 11 bases short and J 6 bases short, with 21 bases between. The CDR3 DNA reads TGTGCCGCCGCATCTGGGGGGGCAGAGGATACGCAGTATTTT. This gives the protein CAAASGGAEDTQYF.

Points on this clonotype: Being one base from a much bigger clone, this may be a read error. The CDR3: CSARETRGNQPQHF. For the CDR3, the DNA is TGCAGTGCTAGAGAAACTAGGGGAAATCAACCCCAGCATTTT. The rearrangement uses TRBV20-1 and TRBJ1-5, with D possibly matching TRBD1 (5 bases). Germline CDR1 is DFQATT and CDR2 is SNEGSKA (reference sequence). CDR3 length equals 14 residues.

This clonotype came up many times. This rearrangement joins TRBV5-1 to TRBJ2-3; TRBD1 aligns across 8 bases. The germline gives CDR1 SGHRS, CDR2 YFSETQ. The CDR3 has 14 amino acids. V was pared by 4 bases and J by 4 bases, with 5 bases of the junction left unmatched. The CDR3 loop is CASSARTGPDTQYF. In DNA form, the CDR3 reads TGCGCCAGCAGCGCCCGGACAGGGCCAGATACGCAGTATTTT.

This clonotype was counted between two and nine times. V gene TRBV11-2 combines with J gene TRBJ2-5; tentative D call: TRBD2 (5 bases). CDR1 is SGHAT, CDR2 FQNNGV, per germline. CDR3 size: 13 residues. Trimming took 7 bases from V and 5 from J, leaving 14 bases between them. CDR3 coding DNA: TGTGCCAGCACTCGTGGCGGGTTCGAGACCCAGTACTTC. It codes for CASTRGGFETQYF.

This clonotype has ten or more counts. The DNA for the CDR3 is TGCAGTGCGAGTCTAAGCGGGAGTTTAGAGACCCAGTACTTC. This gives the protein CSASLSGSLETQYF. The rearrangement joins TRBV20-1 to TRBJ2-5; 8 bases agree with TRBD2. The CDR3 sequence is 14 residues long. After removal of 6 bases from V and 4 bases from J, the junction contained 10 bases not matched to a gene. CDR1 is DFQATT, CDR2 SNEGSKA, per germline (reference sequence).

This clonotype was observed at least ten times. The J gene is TRBJ1-6, the V gene TRBV6-5; a weak D match, TRBD1 (5 bases). Germline V gene data show CDR1 as MNHEY and CDR2 as SVGAGI. Trimming took off 2 bases at V and 10 bases at J, with 9 bases between the two ends. The CDR3 totals 13 residues. The CDR3 loop is CASSYIRESPLHF. Written as DNA, the CDR3 is TGTGCCAGCAGTTACATCAGGGAATCACCCCTCCACTTT.

The V call is TRBV30, the J call TRBJ2-3; TRBD2 is a possible D gene (6 bases). The CDR3 runs to 14 residues. V was clipped by 4 bases and J by 6 bases, with 17 bases between them. CDR1 and CDR2 (germline): GTSNPN, SVGIG (reference sequence). CDR3 bases: TGTGCCTGGAAGCGCGGGACCGTGGCGGATACGCAGTATTTT. Translating it yields CAWKRGTVADTQYF. The full variable domain, its missing parts supplied by reference TRBV30 and TRBJ2-3, is SQTIHQWPATLVQPVGSPLSLECTVEGTSNPNLYWYRQAAGRGLQLLFYSVGIGQISSEVPQNLSASRPQDRQFILSSKKLLLSDSGFYLCAWKRGTVADTQYFGPGTRLTVL.

This clonotype occurred many times. The chain employs TRBV7-9 and TRBJ1-5, with a tentative D call TRBD1 (6 bases). V lost 4 bases and J lost 2, with 9 bases in between. Germline loops: CDR1 SEHNR, CDR2 FQNEAQ (reference sequence). The CDR3 runs to 14 residues. The CDR3 DNA reads as TGTGCCAGCAGCTCTGGGGGGCGCAATCAGCCCCAGCATTTT. Protein: CASSSGGRNQPQHF. Combining the CDR3 with reference TRBV7-9 and TRBJ1-5 gives the whole variable domain DTGVSQNPRHKITKRGQNVTFRCDPISEHNRLYWYRQTLGQGPEFLTYFQNEAQLEKSRLLSDRFSAERPKGSFSTLEIQRTEQGDSAMYLCASSSGGRNQPQHFGDGTRLSIL.

Ten or more counts support this clonotype. This chain links TRBV6-1 with TRBJ1-6, with D hard to call. V was clipped by 4 bases and J by 0 bases, with 10 bases between them. The CDR3 runs 16 residues. Per the germline V gene, CDR1 is MNHNS and CDR2 is SASEGT. The CDR3 loop is CASSARESSYNSPLHF. The CDR3 DNA follows: TGTGCCAGCAGTGCCCGCGAGAGCTCCTATAATTCACCCCTCCACTTT.

This clonotype was recorded at least ten times. The chain is built from TRBV7-8 and TRBJ1-6; perhaps TRBD1 as D (5 bases). Per the germline V gene, CDR1 is SGHVS and CDR2 is FQNEAQ. V lost 1 base to trimming and J lost 6 bases, with 7 bases between them. The CDR3 totals 14 residues. CDR3 bases: TGTGCCAGCAGCTTAGTAAGGGGTAATTCACCCCTCCACTTT. Encoded protein: CASSLVRGNSPLHF.

This clonotype showed up many times. The chain carries TRBV20-1 and TRBJ2-1; TRBD2 aligns across 10 bases. This CDR3 has 14 amino acids. V lost 3 bases to trimming and J lost 6 bases; unmatched junction nucleotides: 5. Germline V gives CDR1 DFQATT, CDR2 SNEGSKA (reference sequence). The CDR3 loop is CSASRSGRANEQFF. The CDR3 nucleotides read TGCAGTGCTAGTCGGAGCGGGAGGGCCAATGAGCAGTTCTTC.

The rearrangement uses TRBV18 and TRBJ2-1; D could derive from TRBD1 or TRBD2 (5 bases each). This CDR3 is built from 13 residues. Germline assignment: CDR1 KGHSH and CDR2 LQKENI. V was clipped by 3 bases and J by 5 bases, with 8 bases between them. The CDR3 spells CASSPGTDNEQFF. CDR3 coding DNA: TGTGCCAGCTCACCCGGGACCGACAATGAGCAGTTCTTC.

This clonotype was recorded at least ten times. This sequence joins TRBV25-1 and TRBJ2-1; 8 bases agree with TRBD2. With 3 bases clipped from V and 3 bases from J, the junction kept 4 bases outside the gene matches. Germline lookup yields CDR1 MGHDK and CDR2 SYGVNS. The CDR3 is 15 residues long. The CDR3 nucleotides read TGTGCCAGCAGTGAGGCCGGGAGGGTCTACAATGAGCAGTTCTTC. This gives the protein CASSEAGRVYNEQFF.

This clonotype has a count of ten or more. This chain connects TRBV13 to TRBJ2-6; 7 bases map to TRBD1. V lost 5 bases to trimming and J lost 0 bases; unmatched junction nucleotides: 4. The CDR3 covers 16 residues. Germline CDR1 PRHDT, CDR2 FYEKMQ (reference sequence). Written as DNA, the CDR3 is TGTGCCAGCAGCACGGACAGGTACTCTGGGGCCAACGTCCTGACTTTC. This encodes CASSTDRYSGANVLTF. Based on the CDR3 plus reference TRBV13 and TRBJ2-6, the full variable domain is AAGVIQSPRHLIKEKRETATLKCYPIPRHDTVYWYQQGPGQDPQFLISFYEKMQSDKGSIPDRFSAQQFSDYHSELNMSSLELGDSALYFCASSTDRYSGANVLTFGAGSRLTVL.

The chain joins TRBV9 to TRBJ2-6; D is unresolved. V gave up 0 bases and J gave up 3 bases, with 10 bases separating them. CDR3 length: 16 amino acids. Germline-derived CDR1 and CDR2 are SGDLS and YYNGEE. The CDR3 here is CASSVVETHGANVLTF. The DNA of the CDR3 is TGTGCCAGCAGCGTAGTGGAGACGCATGGGGCCAACGTCCTGACTTTC.

This clonotype was counted ten times or more. The J gene is TRBJ2-7, the V gene TRBV4-3; 11 bases map to TRBD1. Germline assignment: CDR1 LGHNA and CDR2 YSLEER. After removal of 3 bases from V and 2 bases from J, the junction contained 0 bases not matched to a gene. The CDR3 is made up of 14 amino acids. CDR3 nucleotides: TGCGCCAGCAGCCAGGACAGGGGGCCCTACGAGCAGTACTTC. It is translated as CASSQDRGPYEQYF.